The 3 T cell receptor beta chains listed next were all sequenced from one sample in a study of a mutant IDH1 vaccine in newly diagnosed glioma. Sample time point: week 47, end of study. A single vaccine dose contained 300 ug of mutant IDH1 20-mer peptide, and topical imiquimod was used with it. These TCRs' antigens remain unknown. The table came from immunoSEQ multiplex PCR; TCRdb's copy has only in-frame clones and leaves some out. The profile shows tens of thousands of clones, approximately 80% of them singletons. The sample consisted of PBMCs, taken from a glioma patient whose treatment included an IDH1 peptide vaccine. The receptor set was obtained from a middle-aged woman with glioma. Some clones in this sample may be carry-over from other donors' samples.

The V gene is TRBV18, the J gene TRBJ2-7; TRBD2 is a possible D gene (5 bases). The CDR3 consists of 15 residues. The germline V and J ends were trimmed by 3 bases and 0 bases, with 12 bases remaining between them. Per the germline V gene, CDR1 is KGHSH and CDR2 is LQKENI. The CDR3 region has the DNA TGTGCCAGCTCACCGAAGGTCGGAGGCTCCTACGAGCAGTACTTC. It codes for CASSPKVGGSYEQYF.

This clone was found a few times. The chain has TRBV30 and TRBJ2-5, with a possible D match to TRBD1 (6 bases). This CDR3 has 12 amino acids. V lost 3 bases and J 11 bases, leaving 16 bases between the germline ends. The germline V gene encodes CDR1 GTSNPN and CDR2 SVGIG (reference sequence). CDR3 sequence (DNA): TGTGCCTGGAGGGCAAGGGGGTTTGAGCAGTACTTC. It translates to CAWRARGFEQYF.

The CDR3 DNA follows: TGTGCCAGCTCACCTGGGACAGCTCAAGAGACCCAGTACTTC. It specifies CASSPGTAQETQYF. The genes are TRBV18 and TRBJ2-5; the match to TRBD1 covers 7 bases. In germline, CDR1 is KGHSH, CDR2 LQKENI. The CDR3 has 14 amino acids. The junction had 3 bases not matched to a gene; V was cut back by 3 bases and J by 2 bases.